The 22 T cell receptor beta chains below were found in one sample sequenced in a study of response to subunit inactivated influenza vaccine. TCRdb passed the RT-PCR reads through MiXCR, listing each CDR3 protein once. The table lists around 850,000 distinct CDR3 sequences, around 20% of them singletons. Material: PBMCs from blood, obtained roughly 5 days after vaccination. These receptors all stem from a man aged 50 to 59 who received an inactivated influenza vaccine.

This chain connects TRBV6-1 to TRBJ1-5; D unresolved. Germline-derived CDR1 and CDR2 are MNHNS and SASEGT. This CDR3 is built from 13 residues. V was cut by 7 bases and J by 15 bases, with 22 bases left in between. The CDR3 loop is CASIGWRDHMGHF. CDR3 nucleotides: TGTGCCAGCATTGGATGGAGAGACCATATGGGGCATTTT.

CDR3 nucleotides: TGTGCCAGCAGTCTGGACTCCCTAGAGGGGCAGTATTTT. Its translation is CASSLDSLEGQYF. The chain couples TRBV7-9 to TRBJ2-3, with TRBD2 as a possible D gene (5 bases). V was pared by 6 bases and J by 11 bases, with 18 bases between. The germline CDR1 and CDR2 sequences are SEHNR and FQNEAQ (reference sequence). The CDR3 sequence is 13 residues long.

This clonotype has at least ten counts. The rearrangement uses TRBV5-1 and TRBJ2-1, with 8 bases fitting TRBD2. This CDR3 contains 15 residues. Germline V lookup: CDR1 SGHRS, CDR2 YFSETQ. V gave up 0 bases and J gave up 5 bases; unmatched junction bases: 4. The CDR3 nucleotides read TGCGCCAGCAGCTTGGCGACTAGCGATCACAATGAGCAGTTCTTC. Translating it yields CASSLATSDHNEQFF.

This clonotype was seen more than once but under ten times. The chain links TRBV3-1 to TRBJ2-7; 11 bases map to TRBD2. CDR1 LGHDT and CDR2 YNNKEL come from the germline V gene (reference sequence). The CDR3 length is 16 residues. V was clipped by 1 base and J by 4 bases; unmatched bases: 6. CDR3 protein: CASSQGLLAGDYEQYF. CDR3 in DNA: TGTGCCAGCAGCCAAGGGCTACTAGCGGGGGATTACGAGCAGTACTTC.

This clonotype appeared a few times. The genes are TRBV20-1 and TRBJ2-7; 11 bases map to TRBD2. This CDR3 contains 13 residues. Losses at the gene ends were 5 bases for V and 4 bases for J; bases not matched to a gene: 4. Germline V gene lookup returns CDR1 DFQATT and CDR2 SNEGSKA (reference sequence). The CDR3 spells CSAFSGRGYEQYF. For the CDR3, the DNA is TGCAGTGCTTTTAGCGGGAGGGGGTACGAGCAGTACTTC.

About this clonotype: At one end the junction does not follow the germline gene, possibly because of a read error. CDR3 sequence reads: CASIETGLLDEQFF. CDR3 DNA sequence: TGCGCCAGCATTGAGACAGGGCTACTAGATGAGCAGTTCTTC. The gene calls are TRBV10-2 and TRBJ2-1; 7 bases map to TRBD1. The germline V gene has CDR1 WSHSY and CDR2 SAAADI. The CDR3 length is 14 residues.

The J gene is TRBJ2-1, the V gene TRBV3-1, with TRBD2 matching over 8 bases. CDR1 LGHDT and CDR2 YNNKEL come from the germline V gene (reference sequence). V was pared by 4 bases and J by 5 bases, with 7 bases of the junction left unmatched. This CDR3 is built from 15 residues. The CDR3 DNA sequence: TGTGCCAGCAGCCTGGGACTAGATAGTCACAATGAGCAGTTCTTC. As protein: CASSLGLDSHNEQFF.

Notes on this clonotype: The CDR3 ends on some other residue instead of the conserved phenylalanine or tryptophan, so this is likely a read error. V usage is TRBV7-9 and J usage is TRBJ2-7; either TRBD1 or TRBD2 may fit D (5 bases each). The germline V gene has CDR1 SEHNR and CDR2 FQNEAQ (reference sequence). This CDR3 is 14 amino acids long. V lost 5 bases, J lost 3 bases, and 14 bases lay in between. The CDR3 sequence is CASSLRDGDYEQYL. For the CDR3, the DNA is TGTGCCAGCAGCCTCCGGGACGGTGACTACGAGCAGTACCTC.

This clonotype came up many times. This chain joins TRBV27 and TRBJ1-6; 8 bases match TRBD1. The CDR3 is 14 amino acids. Germline CDR1 and CDR2: MNHEY and SMNVEV (reference sequence). J lost 9 bases, V lost 3 bases, and 4 bases had no gene match. This chain's CDR3 is CASSFQQGASPLHF. The CDR3 DNA is TGTGCCAGCAGTTTCCAGCAGGGGGCTTCACCCCTCCACTTT.

The chain employs TRBV4-1 and TRBJ2-2; D uncertain. From germline, CDR1 is MGHRA and CDR2 YSYEKL. Trimming removed 3 bases at V and 6 bases at J, with 11 bases between. The CDR3 spans 14 residues. CDR3 residues: CASSHPVGPGELFF. The CDR3 DNA reads TGCGCCAGCAGCCATCCGGTGGGTCCCGGGGAGCTGTTTTTT.

The sample holds a few counts of this clonotype. The gene calls are TRBV7-6 and TRBJ2-3; 14 positions match TRBD2. Trimming removed 3 bases from V and 5 bases from J; junction bases left unmatched: 4. CDR1 SGHVS and CDR2 FNYEAQ come from the germline V gene. This CDR3 contains 16 residues. The CDR3, as DNA: TGTGCCAGCAGCTTGGGACTAGCGGGAGTCAGAGATACGCAGTATTTT. This encodes CASSLGLAGVRDTQYF. The full variable domain, in which reference TRBV7-6 and TRBJ2-3 provide the parts outside the CDR3, is GAGVSQSPRYKVTKRGQDVALRCDPISGHVSLYWYRQALGQGPEFLTYFNYEAQQDKSGLPNDRFSAERPEGSISTLTIQRTEQRDSAMYRCASSLGLAGVRDTQYFGPGTRLTVL.

This chain uses TRBV6-1 with TRBJ1-1; D ambiguous. Germline V lookup: CDR1 MNHNS, CDR2 SASEGT. V was clipped by 8 bases and J by 2 bases, with 9 bases between them. The CDR3 has 12 amino acids. The CDR3: CASRPSNTEAFF. DNA of the CDR3: TGTGCCAGCCGCCCAAGTAACACTGAAGCTTTCTTT.

The rearrangement joins TRBV4-1 to TRBJ2-5; 8 bases are shared with TRBD2. V lost 4 bases and J lost 4; bases outside the gene matches: 8. Germline CDR1 MGHRA, CDR2 YSYEKL. This CDR3 region has 15 residues. The CDR3 sequence is CASSRGTSWGETQYF. The CDR3 DNA follows: TGCGCCAGCAGCCGGGGGACTAGTTGGGGAGAGACCCAGTACTTC.

The rearrangement uses TRBV28 and TRBJ1-5; D remains ambiguous. The germline V gene encodes CDR1 MDHEN and CDR2 SYDVKM. The germline V and J ends were trimmed by 2 bases and 4 bases, with 15 bases remaining between them. The CDR3 runs to 16 residues. The CDR3 DNA reads TGTGCCAGCAGTTTAGTAAGTTTAGGGAGAAATCAGCCCCAGCATTTT. As protein: CASSLVSLGRNQPQHF. The variable domain in full, completed from reference TRBV28 and TRBJ1-5, reads DVKVTQSSRYLVKRTGEKVFLECVQDMDHENMFWYRQDPGLGLRLIYFSYDVKMKEKGDIPEGYSVSREKKERFSLILESASTNQTSMYLCASSLVSLGRNQPQHFGDGTRLSIL.

The gene calls are TRBV30 and TRBJ2-5; tentatively, D is TRBD2 (5 bases). There are 15 residues in the CDR3. Germline V gene sequence: CDR1 GTSNPN, CDR2 SVGIG (reference sequence). Trimming removed 0 bases from V and 0 bases from J, with 11 bases in between. This chain's CDR3 is CAWSVRGMYQETQYF. In nucleotides, the CDR3 is TGTGCCTGGAGTGTACGAGGGATGTACCAAGAGACCCAGTACTTC.

The V gene is TRBV19, the J gene TRBJ2-4; maybe TRBD1 (5 bases). With 4 bases removed from V and 6 bases from J, the gap between germline ends came to 7 bases. This CDR3 region has 12 residues. Germline V CDR1 and CDR2: LNHDA, SQIVND (reference sequence). This CDR3 reads CASSRTGNIQYF. The CDR3 nucleotides are TGTGCCAGTAGTAGAACAGGAAACATTCAGTACTTC.

This clonotype was detected a few times. The chain carries TRBV7-9 and TRBJ2-1; D unclear. V gave up 6 bases and J gave up 6 bases, with 9 bases separating them. The CDR3 totals 12 residues. CDR1 is SEHNR and CDR2 is FQNEAQ in the germline V gene (reference sequence). CDR3 residues: CASSSWFNEQFF. Written as DNA, the CDR3 is TGTGCCAGCAGTTCGTGGTTCAATGAGCAGTTCTTC.

The V call is TRBV7-2, the J call TRBJ2-3, with D possibly TRBD1 on 6 matching bases. The V end lost 4 bases, the J end lost 2 bases, and 13 bases lay between the germline ends. Germline V gene data show CDR1 as SGHTA and CDR2 as FQGNSA. This CDR3 contains 15 residues. CDR3 DNA sequence: TGTGCCAGCAGCTCCGACAGGACTCCCACAGATACGCAGTATTTT. Protein: CASSSDRTPTDTQYF.

The chain has TRBV20-1 and TRBJ1-4; possibly TRBD1 for D (5 bases). V lost 3 bases, J lost 0 bases, and 14 bases lay in between. This CDR3 contains 16 residues. Germline values: CDR1 DFQATT, CDR2 SNEGSKA (reference sequence). The CDR3 loop is CSARGGTASTNEKLFF. In DNA, the CDR3 is TGCAGTGCTAGGGGTGGGACGGCTTCAACTAATGAAAAACTGTTTTTT.

This chain joins TRBV25-1 and TRBJ2-7; no clear D gene. CDR3 length: 11 residues. The ends were cut back, 7 bases at V and 5 bases at J, with 9 bases in the middle. Germline V gene sequence: CDR1 MGHDK, CDR2 SYGVNS. The CDR3 is CASTLGNEQYF. The CDR3 bases are TGTGCCAGCACCCTAGGTAACGAGCAGTACTTC.

This chain joins TRBV10-3 and TRBJ1-1; 8 bases fit TRBD1. After removal of 4 bases from V and 4 bases from J, the junction contained 8 bases not matched to a gene. The germline gives CDR1 ENHRY, CDR2 SYGVKD. CDR3 size: 15 residues. Here the CDR3 DNA reads TGTGCCATCAGTGGTACCGGGACAGGTCTCACTGAAGCTTTCTTT. Its translation: CAISGTGTGLTEAFF.

The sample holds a few counts of this clonotype. The chain is built from TRBV29-1 and TRBJ2-1; unclear D gene. The germline V and J ends were trimmed by 4 bases and 6 bases, with 10 bases remaining between them. CDR3 length equals 12 residues. The germline CDR1 and CDR2 sequences are SQVTM and ANQGSEA. The CDR3 bases are TGCAGCGTTGGAGCTTTATTCAATGAGCAGTTCTTC. It translates to CSVGALFNEQFF.